This section outlines one T cell receptor beta chain sequence together with its context. Its antigen is unknown. Trimming removed 1 base from V and 6 bases from J; junction bases left unmatched: 5. Germline V gives CDR1 SNHLY, CDR2 FYNNEI. The CDR3 is made up of 14 amino acids. 13 Jbeta primers and 60 Vbeta primers were used for the PCR. Generated by immunoSEQ multiplex PCR, the TCRdb table keeps only in-frame clones and is missing some. Of some 150,000 clones listed, around 78% were seen once; the top ten hold less than 3.5%. This sample is drawn from a study of cytomegalovirus exposure and HLA in healthy donors. General study results and limits: Some 150 TCR beta chains were listed as cytomegalovirus-associated. CMV antigen specificity of a few CMV-associated chains was confirmed in vitro.

This TCR was recovered from a man aged 40-55 years in good health and CMV-seropositive. Source material: PBMCs. The chain joins TRBV2 to TRBJ2-7; 8 nucleotides agree with TRBD2. The CDR3 here is CASSEGSGGREQYF. The CDR3 DNA sequence: TGTGCCAGCAGTGAAGGAAGCGGGGGTCGCGAGCAGTACTTC.